Reported below is one TCR beta chain. The antigen is unknown. No infections or other immune events were documented during collection. This record comes from a study of identifying expanded T cells in peripheral blood. Points from the study as a whole: About 1.2 clones differed between technical replicates, versus approximately 17 and 20 over time. Roughly two-week clone count variance significantly increased as total template count grew.

Sequenced by immunoSEQ multiplex PCR; TCRdb stores in-frame clones only, minus some. Of about 58,000 clones in the sample, about nine tenths are singletons; the top ten hold roughly 3.5%. V dropped 3 bases and J dropped 9 bases, with 24 bases sitting between them. This CDR3 spans 16 amino acids. Germline V lookup: CDR1 MDHEN, CDR2 SYDVKM. The sample was blood. This receptor was identified in a person between 18 and 75 years old in good health. The chain recombines TRBV28 with TRBJ2-7; D is perhaps TRBD1 (6 bases). The CDR3 DNA sequence: TGTGCCAGCAGTTTTTATGGACAGCCCTCCAGGCTCGGGCAGTACTTC. It specifies CASSFYGQPSRLGQYF.